What follows is one TCR beta chain and its context. Generated by immunoSEQ multiplex PCR, the TCRdb table keeps only in-frame clones and is missing some. In the table there are more than 1,200,000 clones, about 98.5% of which are singletons. These data belong to a study of shared clonotypes between healthy human individuals. V shed 5 bases, J shed 9 bases, and the junction held 6 bases outside the gene matches. Germline values: CDR1 SGHNT, CDR2 YENEEA. CDR3 length: 13 residues. The sequencing sample was made of naive CD4+ T cells sorted from blood. The subset is: CD45RA+ positively selected. The chain is built from TRBV11-3 and TRBJ2-2; the match to TRBD1 covers 7 bases. The clonotype was recovered from a man aged 25 to 45 in good health. The CDR3 DNA reads TGTGCCAGCAGCCTCGACAGGGATCGGGAGCTGTTTTTT. Its translation: CASSLDRDRELFF.